The 20 T cell receptor beta chains presented below share a single source sample, sequenced in a study of a mutant IDH1 vaccine in newly diagnosed glioma (dated by TCRdb to 2020 to 2023). Library method: the immunoSEQ multiplex PCR assay. Here the immuneACCESS table is served through TCRdb, limited to in-frame sequences with V and J called. Missing clones are a known gap in these copies; in checked studies unresolved V genes cover under half, and the rest lacks a known reason. The sample table records tens of thousands of clones; roughly four fifths of these occur just once. Roughly 3.2% of the sample comes from the top ten. These receptors' antigens are unknown. The time point label for this specimen denotes: week 47, end of study. Every vaccine dose consisted of 300 ug of a 20-mer mutant IDH1 peptide in Montanide, administered subcutaneously together with topical imiquimod. This sample comprised PBMCs, obtained from a glioma patient whose treatment included an IDH1 peptide vaccine. The receptors were gathered from a woman in her fifties or sixties with glioma.

This chain uses TRBV7-9 with TRBJ1-3, with a possible D match to TRBD1 (5 bases). Germline values: CDR1 SEHNR, CDR2 FQNEAQ (reference sequence). The CDR3 consists of 15 residues. V dropped 1 base and J dropped 7 bases, with 14 bases sitting between them. CDR3 region: CASSLEWDGGNTIYF. The CDR3 DNA reads TGTGCCAGCAGCTTAGAATGGGACGGTGGGAACACCATATATTTT.

In its sample, this clone was seen once. The chain employs TRBV19 and TRBJ1-5; no reliable D call. The CDR3 is 15 residues long. V was clipped by 3 bases and J by 3 bases, with 12 bases between them. Germline V CDR1 and CDR2: LNHDA, SQIVND (reference sequence). The CDR3 nucleotides are TGTGCCAGTAGTATCAGGACCCCGGCCAATCAGCCCCAGCATTTT. Translating it yields CASSIRTPANQPQHF.

This clone was observed a single time. This chain's CDR3 is CASSPYRDRGYTF. Here the CDR3 DNA reads TGTGCCAGCAGCCCATACAGGGATCGAGGCTACACCTTC. The V and J genes are TRBV2 and TRBJ1-2; the D gene is possibly TRBD1 (6 bases). Germline V gene data show CDR1 as SNHLY and CDR2 as FYNNEI. V lost 6 bases, J lost 8 bases, and 16 bases lay in between. CDR3 size: 13 residues.

The CDR3 region has the DNA TGTGCCAGCAGTGACCTCGCGGGGGAACACCAAGAGACCCAGTACTTC. Its protein is CASSDLAGEHQETQYF. The chain is built from TRBV6-1 and TRBJ2-5; 7 nucleotides match TRBD2. Germline CDR1 reads MNHNS; CDR2 reads SASEGT. This CDR3 has 16 residues. Trimming took 3 bases from V and 0 from J; bases not matched to a gene: 7.

The V and J genes are TRBV29-1 and TRBJ1-2; D might be TRBD1 (5 bases). There are 15 residues in the CDR3. CDR1 and CDR2 from the germline V gene are SQVTM and ANQGSEA. V was pared by 6 bases and J by 0 bases, with 17 bases between. The chain's CDR3 is CSVARSQGPNYGYTF. In nucleotides, the CDR3 is TGCAGCGTCGCTCGTTCCCAGGGCCCTAACTATGGCTACACCTTC.

The chain couples TRBV7-9 to TRBJ2-5, with D perhaps matching TRBD1 (6 bases). Germline CDR1 SEHNR, CDR2 FQNEAQ (reference sequence). Between the trimmed V and J ends, which lost 0 bases and 4 bases, there was a span of 6 bases. There are 13 residues in the CDR3. The CDR3 region has the DNA TGTGCCAGCAGCTTAGCAGGGGGAGAGACCCAGTACTTC. Its protein is CASSLAGGETQYF.

The rearrangement joins TRBV19 to TRBJ2-7, with 7 nucleotides matching TRBD1. The V and J ends lost 2 bases and 2 bases, in that order; junction bases with no gene match: 6. The germline V gene has CDR1 LNHDA and CDR2 SQIVND (reference sequence). The CDR3 sequence is 15 residues long. The CDR3 coding sequence is TGTGCCAGTAGTATAAGTGAGGGACAGACCTACGAGCAGTACTTC. This sequence encodes CASSISEGQTYEQYF.

In its sample, this clone was seen once. V and J are TRBV7-2 and TRBJ2-2; D is undetermined. CDR1 is SGHTA, CDR2 FQGNSA, per germline. This CDR3 is 13 amino acids long. Trimming took off 1 base at V and 6 bases at J, with 6 bases between the two ends. The CDR3 loop is CASSLVGAGELFF. The DNA for the CDR3 is TGTGCCAGCAGCTTAGTAGGTGCCGGGGAGCTGTTTTTT.

The chain uses TRBV15 and TRBJ2-5, with D perhaps matching TRBD2 (6 bases). This CDR3 contains 14 residues. Trimming pared 2 bases from V and 0 bases from J, leaving 7 bases between. The germline V gene encodes CDR1 LNHNV and CDR2 YYDKDF (reference sequence). This CDR3 reads CATSRSGYQETQYF. CDR3 DNA: TGTGCCACCAGCAGAAGCGGGTACCAAGAGACCCAGTACTTC.

The rearrangement links TRBV11-2 to TRBJ2-2; D is ambiguous. The CDR3 sequence is 17 residues long. Germline CDR1 is SGHAT and CDR2 is FQNNGV. V lost 0 bases and J 0 bases, leaving 11 bases between the germline ends. The chain's CDR3 is CASSLDSWGSNTGELFF. The CDR3 coding sequence is TGTGCCAGCAGCTTAGACAGTTGGGGTTCGAACACCGGGGAGCTGTTTTTT.

The rearrangement uses TRBV6-5 and TRBJ2-7; D may be TRBD1 or TRBD2 (5 bases each). Trimming stripped 6 bases from V and 1 base from J, with 10 bases between. The V gene's germline CDR1 is MNHEY and CDR2 SVGAGI. The CDR3 has 13 amino acids. The CDR3 bases are TGTGCCAGCAGCCCGGGGCTGTCCTACGAGCAGTACTTC. This translates into CASSPGLSYEQYF.

V and J are TRBV13 and TRBJ1-1; D ambiguous. Germline V gives CDR1 PRHDT, CDR2 FYEKMQ (reference sequence). The CDR3 sequence is 15 residues long. Trimming took 5 bases from V and 1 from J, leaving 14 bases between them. CDR3 residues: CASSTTPNRNTEAFF. The CDR3 coding sequence is TGTGCCAGCAGCACTACCCCCAACAGGAACACTGAAGCTTTCTTT.

The gene calls are TRBV9 and TRBJ2-7, with D perhaps TRBD1 or TRBD2 (5 bases each). The germline V and J ends were trimmed by 0 bases and 0 bases, with 10 bases remaining between them. From germline, CDR1 is SGDLS and CDR2 YYNGEE. The CDR3 loop spans 15 amino acids. The CDR3 protein is CASSVEGTLSYEQYF. CDR3 in DNA: TGTGCCAGCAGCGTAGAGGGGACCCTCTCCTACGAGCAGTACTTC.

The chain couples TRBV5-1 to TRBJ2-1; 9 bases agree with TRBD1. The CDR3 is made up of 15 amino acids. With 4 bases clipped from V and 2 bases from J, the junction kept 4 bases outside the gene matches. Germline CDR1 reads SGHRS; CDR2 reads YFSETQ. CDR3 nucleotide sequence: TGCGCCAGCAGCCCCGGGACAGGGACCTACAATGAGCAGTTCTTC. This translates into CASSPGTGTYNEQFF.

This clone was seen only a few times. The V and J genes are TRBV9 and TRBJ1-1; D possibly corresponds to TRBD1 (6 bases). V lost 5 bases and J 2 bases, leaving 16 bases between the germline ends. The CDR3 runs 15 residues. Germline-derived CDR1 and CDR2 are SGDLS and YYNGEE. CDR3 in amino acids: CASRRGVGANTEAFF. The CDR3 coding sequence is TGTGCCAGCAGGAGGGGGGTAGGGGCCAACACTGAAGCTTTCTTT.

The chain joins TRBV20-1 to TRBJ1-2; D uncertain. CDR3 size: 11 residues. Germline loops: CDR1 DFQATT, CDR2 SNEGSKA (reference sequence). With 0 bases removed from V and 4 bases from J, the gap between germline ends came to 3 bases. CDR3 residues: CSAREAYGYTF. Here the CDR3 DNA reads TGCAGTGCTAGAGAGGCCTATGGCTACACCTTC.

The rearrangement uses TRBV10-3 and TRBJ1-2, with TRBD1 matching over 7 bases. CDR1 and CDR2 from the germline V gene are ENHRY and SYGVKD. This CDR3 comprises 13 residues. V lost 10 bases to trimming and J lost 3 bases; unmatched junction nucleotides: 8. The DNA of the CDR3 is TGTGCCACTGGAGAACAGGGGTACTATGGCTACACCTTC. Protein sequence: CATGEQGYYGYTF.

The chain has TRBV27 and TRBJ1-4; D uncertain. Trimming left V 3 bases short and J 4 bases short, with 9 bases between. Germline V gene data show CDR1 as MNHEY and CDR2 as SMNVEV (reference sequence). The CDR3 runs 14 residues. CDR3: CASSLSSLNEKLFF. In DNA form, the CDR3 reads TGTGCCAGCAGTTTGAGCAGCCTTAATGAAAAACTGTTTTTT.

The chain links TRBV19 to TRBJ1-1; TRBD1 is a possible D gene (5 bases). Trimming shortened V by 5 bases and J by 5 bases, and 21 bases separated the two germline ends. There are 16 residues in the CDR3. The germline V gene has CDR1 LNHDA and CDR2 SQIVND (reference sequence). CDR3 sequence (DNA): TGTGCCAGTAGTGGCCGGGACCTCGTTGAAGGTACTGAAGCTTTCTTT. Its translation is CASSGRDLVEGTEAFF.

The chain combines TRBV5-8 with TRBJ1-2; no clear D gene. Germline V gene data show CDR1 as SGHTS and CDR2 as YDEGEE. The V gene lost 1 base and the J gene lost 4 bases, with 5 bases spanning the gap. The CDR3 sequence is 12 residues long. In DNA form, the CDR3 reads TGTGCCAGCAGCTTGTCCAGCTATGGCTACACCTTC. This encodes CASSLSSYGYTF.